A selection of T cell receptor beta chains follows, all from one sample in a study of blood T cell repertoires in COVID-19. Assay: immunoSEQ multiplex PCR; the TCRdb copy retains only in-frame clones and omits some. The repertoire consists of roughly 120,000 clones, with 85% occurring once and the leading ten covering 9.5% to 13%. The sequencing input was peripheral blood. The origin of the receptors is a man at least 80 years old with acute or convalescent COVID-19. CDR3s include the opening cysteine and the closing phenylalanine or tryptophan. The D gene is left open where the match is weak. The listing skips clone size in some rows; elsewhere it reads once, few, many or a size class.

J gene | clone size | V gene | D gene | CDR3 DNA | CDR3 protein
TRBJ1-5 | . | TRBV18 | . | TGTGCCAGCTCAACCGAAACGGGTCAGCCCCAGCATTTT | CASSTETGQPQHF
TRBJ2-7 | . | TRBV7-2 | . | TGTGCCAGCAGCCACGAGGGAACCCCTTCCTACGAGCAGTACTTC | CASSHEGTPSYEQYF
TRBJ2-7 | . | TRBV29-1 | TRBD2 | TGCAGCGTTGTGACGGGAGGGACGGACGAGCAGTACTTC | CSVVTGGTDEQYF
TRBJ2-1 | . | TRBV5-1 | . | TGCGCCAGCAGCCTAGACAGTGGCAATGAGCAGTTCTTC | CASSLDSGNEQFF
TRBJ2-3 | . | TRBV5-6 | . | TGTGCCAGCAGCCCCCCGGGCACAGATACGCAGTATTTT | CASSPPGTDTQYF
TRBJ1-2 | . | TRBV2 | TRBD1 | TGTGCCAGCACCGAATCCGGACAGGCTGGCTATGGCTACACCTTC | CASTESGQAGYGYTF
TRBJ2-1 | . | TRBV6-5 | TRBD2 | TGTGCCAGCACGAGCGGGAGGGGTAGGAATGAGCAGTTCTTC | CASTSGRGRNEQFF
TRBJ1-1 | . | TRBV10-3 | . | TGTGCCATCAGTGTGGGGGGGAGTGACACTGAAGCTTTCTTT | CAISVGGSDTEAFF
TRBJ2-3 | . | TRBV12-3/TRBV12-4 | . | TGTGCCAGCATAGAGCGGAGCACAGATACGCAGTATTTT | CASIERSTDTQYF
TRBJ1-1 | few | TRBV6-5 | TRBD1 | TGTGCCAGCAGGCCGGGACAGGGGAGGGCAGCTTTCTTT | CASRPGQGRAAFF
TRBJ2-1 | . | TRBV5-1 | TRBD2 | TGCGCCAGCAGCTTTATACTAGCGGGGGGCAATGAGCAGTTCTTC | CASSFILAGGNEQFF
TRBJ1-1 | . | TRBV11-3 | TRBD1 | TGTGCCAGCAGCTCTCAGGGGGGTAGAACTGAAGCTTTCTTT | CASSSQGGRTEAFF
TRBJ2-3 | . | TRBV5-1 | . | TGCGCCAGCAGCTTGACCGAAACTAGCACAGATACGCAGTATTTT | CASSLTETSTDTQYF
TRBJ2-4 | . | TRBV7-9 | . | TGTGCCAGCAGCGCTATCGACAGTTCATTAGCCAAAAACATTCAGTACTTC | CASSAIDSSLAKNIQYF
TRBJ1-5 | . | TRBV7-2 | . | TGTGCCAGTACCGGAGGAAATAGCAATCAGCCCCAGCATTTT | CASTGGNSNQPQHF
TRBJ2-7 | few | TRBV11-1 | . | TGTGCCAGCTCCTTGGGCAGGTCCTACGAGCAGTACTTC | CASSLGRSYEQYF
TRBJ1-1 | . | TRBV19 | . | TGTGCCAGTAGTTTCCGGGAGTCAGGGACTGAAGCTTTCTTT | CASSFRESGTEAFF
TRBJ2-4 | . | TRBV5-1 | . | TGCGCCAGCAGCTTGTGGGTAAGCGGGCTAGCCAAAAACATTCAGTACTTC | CASSLWVSGLAKNIQYF
TRBJ2-2 | . | TRBV19 | . | TGTGCCAGTAGTATATCAGGGGCGAACACCGGGGAGCTGTTTTTT | CASSISGANTGELFF
TRBJ2-3 | . | TRBV6-2/TRBV6-3 | TRBD2 | TGTGCCAGCAGCATACCCTCCGAAGGGACTAGCGGGAGTACGCCAGATACGCAGTATTTT | CASSIPSEGTSGSTPDTQYF
TRBJ2-7 | . | TRBV5-1 | TRBD2 | TGCGCCAGCAGCTTGTTTCCTAGCGGGACCTCCTACGAGCAGTACTTC | CASSLFPSGTSYEQYF
TRBJ2-3 | . | TRBV5-1 | TRBD2 | TGCGCCAGCACCTTAGCGGGGTATAACACAGATACGCAGTATTTT | CASTLAGYNTDTQYF
TRBJ2-7 | . | TRBV7-2 | TRBD1 | TGTGCCAGCAGCCCGTGGGGACAGCGCGACAACGAGCAGTACTTC | CASSPWGQRDNEQYF
TRBJ1-6 | . | TRBV28 | TRBD1 | TGTGCCAGCAACAACAGGGGTGGATCACCCCTCCACTTT | CASNNRGGSPLHF
TRBJ1-3 | few | TRBV29-1 | . | TGCAGCGTCCTAGGGGGGGAAGACTCTGGAAACACCATATATTTT | CSVLGGEDSGNTIYF
TRBJ2-3 | . | TRBV10-3 | TRBD1 | TGTGCCATCAGTGGGGCGGGGACAGGGGGCACAGATACGCAGTATTTT | CAISGAGTGGTDTQYF
TRBJ1-6 | . | TRBV7-2 | TRBD1 | TGTGCCAGCAGCTTAGCGCTATTGGGACAGGGCAATTCACCCCTCCACTTT | CASSLALLGQGNSPLHF
TRBJ2-2 | . | TRBV10-3 | TRBD2 | TGTGCCATCAGCCCAAGCGGGACCAGCAACGGGGAGCTGTTTTTT | CAISPSGTSNGELFF
TRBJ2-1 | . | TRBV18 | . | TGTGCCAGCTCCGGACAAGGGGGATTAAACAATGAGCAGTTCTTC | CASSGQGGLNNEQFF
TRBJ1-5 | . | TRBV5-8 | . | TGTGCCAGCAGCTCCCTGGACTTATCTAGGACCCAGCATTTT | CASSSLDLSRTQHF
TRBJ1-2 | . | TRBV18 | . | TGTGCCAGCTCACCCTCGGCGGACTATGGCTACACCTTC | CASSPSADYGYTF
TRBJ2-7 | . | TRBV18 | . | TGTGCCAGCTCACCAGGCAGGGGCGGGTACGAGCAGTACTTC | CASSPGRGGYEQYF
TRBJ1-1 | . | TRBV5-5 | . | TGTGCCAGCAGTCCTGCGCAACCGGGGGAGTGGGCCTTT | CASSPAQPGEWAF
TRBJ1-1 | . | TRBV7-9 | . | TGTGCCAGCAGCTTAGCCGCAGGGAAGAACACTGAAGCTTTCTTT | CASSLAAGKNTEAFF
TRBJ1-4 | . | TRBV28 | TRBD1 | TGTGCCAGCAACCCAGGGGGCTTTGAAAAACTGTTTTTT | CASNPGGFEKLFF
TRBJ1-2 | . | TRBV4-2 | . | TGTGCCAGCAGCCAAGTAGACAGCCAAGTCGGCTATGGCTACACCTTC | CASSQVDSQVGYGYTF
TRBJ1-1 | . | TRBV2 | TRBD1 | TGTGCCAGCAGTGAGTACAGGGGGCTGGGCACTGAAGCTTTCTTT | CASSEYRGLGTEAFF
TRBJ2-2 | few | TRBV2 | TRBD2 | TGTGCCAGCAGTAAGGCGGGGGGCAGGACCGGGGAGCTGTTTTTT | CASSKAGGRTGELFF
TRBJ2-1 | few | TRBV4-1 | . | TGCGCCAGCAATATCGGGGGTGGCAATGAGCAGTTCTTC | CASNIGGGNEQFF
TRBJ1-1 | . | TRBV6-5 | . | TGTGCCAGCAGTCACCAGGAGAACACTGAAGCTTTCTTT | CASSHQENTEAFF
TRBJ1-4 | . | TRBV27 | . | TGTGCCACCCAGTTTAATGAAAAACTGTTTTTT | CATQFNEKLFF
TRBJ1-5 | . | TRBV6-6 | . | TGTGCCAGCAGTTATAACAGGGACAATCAGCCCCAGCATTTT | CASSYNRDNQPQHF
TRBJ1-5 | . | TRBV6-5 | TRBD1 | TGTGCCAGCAGTTACGGGCAGGGGGTTCAGCCCCAGCATTTT | CASSYGQGVQPQHF
TRBJ2-7 | . | TRBV3-1/TRBV3-2 | TRBD2 | TGTGCCAGCAGCCAAGACTACCCAGGTGGACTAGCGGGAGTGAACGACAACGAGCAGTACTTC | CASSQDYPGGLAGVNDNEQYF